This TCR beta chain derives from a study of blood T cell repertoires in COVID-19. Measured with immunoSEQ multiplex PCR; TCRdb has only the in-frame clones, and not every one. Among fewer than 350,000 clones listed, 85% were seen once. Trimming left V 5 bases short and J 0 bases short, with 13 bases between. The CDR3 extends over 16 amino acids. The germline V gene encodes CDR1 SGHTA and CDR2 FQGNSA. Donors were grouped by their self-reported clinical history. Sequencing was carried out using PBMCs or T cells enriched from blood (not recorded which). The chain has TRBV7-2 and TRBJ2-2; the D is unclear. The TCR comes from a woman aged 25-40 years who had been exposed to COVID-19. Written as DNA, the CDR3 is TGTGCCAGCAGCCCCAAATGGGCCGCGAACACCGGGGAGCTGTTTTTT. It specifies CASSPKWAANTGELFF.